Detailed here is one T cell receptor (beta chain). The data are from a study of beta chain features in type 1 diabetes. Sequencing targeted expressed TCRB transcripts, as all isolated RNA had been reverse transcribed. Generated by immunoSEQ multiplex PCR, the TCRdb table keeps only in-frame clones and is missing some. The table records approximately 250,000 clones, about 14% of them present only once. The ends were cut back, 9 bases at V and 2 bases at J, with 23 bases in the middle. Germline values: CDR1 MGHDK, CDR2 SYGVNS. The length of the CDR3 is 17 residues. This TCR was sampled from a woman aged 40 to 55 in good health. The sequenced sample was naive CD4+ T cells from blood. The chain is built from TRBV25-1 and TRBJ2-1; D might be TRBD1 (6 bases). The CDR3 nucleotides are TGTGCCAGATCCACCTGGCCCGGGACACCTCCCTACAATGAGCAGTTCTTC. Its protein is CARSTWPGTPPYNEQFF. The whole variable domain, filled in from reference TRBV25-1 and TRBJ2-1, reads EADIYQTPRYLVIGTGKKITLECSQTMGHDKMYWYQQDPGMELHLIHYSYGVNSTEKGDLSSESTVSRIRTEHFPLTLESARPSHTSQYLCARSTWPGTPPYNEQFFGPGTRLTVL.